The rows below give T cell receptor beta chains drawn from one sample of a study of blood T cell repertoires in COVID-19. Assay: immunoSEQ multiplex PCR; the TCRdb copy retains only in-frame clones and omits some. The repertoire holds 150,000 to 200,000 clones, with roughly 82% as singletons. Sequencing was carried out using PBMCs or T cells enriched from blood (not recorded which). The receptors come from a woman aged 60-75 years with acute COVID-19. CDR3s include the opening cysteine and the closing phenylalanine or tryptophan. D genes are given only for firm matches. Clone sizes are given selectively: once, few, many, or a class where the clone is expanded.

many TRBJ1-1 TRBV7-8 TRBD1 CASSPRDRGSNTEAFF TGTGCCAGCAGCCCCCGGGACAGGGGCTCGAACACTGAAGCTTTCTTT
. TRBJ1-4 TRBV19 . CASAARTDFMREKLFF TGTGCCAGTGCGGCGAGGACGGACTTTATGCGGGAAAAACTGTTTTTT
. TRBJ1-2 TRBV28 . CASSLAQGGVRYGYTF TGTGCCAGCAGTTTAGCCCAAGGGGGGGTCAGGTATGGCTACACCTTC
once TRBJ2-1 TRBV4-3 . CASSQDLNRNEQFF TGCGCCAGCAGCCAAGATCTAAACAGGAATGAGCAGTTCTTC
. TRBJ2-1 TRBV9 TRBD2 CASSVVLGGGEQFF TGTGCCAGCAGCGTGGTGCTGGGGGGGGGTGAGCAGTTCTTC
once TRBJ1-1 TRBV30 . CAWSVLRTEAFF TGTGCCTGGAGTGTACTTAGAACTGAAGCTTTCTTT
. TRBJ2-3 TRBV7-2 . CASSLGLSYTDTQYF TGTGCCAGCAGCTTAGGGCTCAGTTACACAGATACGCAGTATTTT
few TRBJ1-4 TRBV27 . CASSRGRQIEKLFF TGTGCCAGCAGTCGAGGGCGTCAGATTGAAAAACTGTTTTTT
. TRBJ1-1 TRBV9 . CASSVGHGGNTEAFF TGTGCCAGCAGCGTAGGCCACGGGGGGAACACTGAAGCTTTCTTT
. TRBJ1-4 TRBV7-2 . CASSLGGNEKLFF TGTGCCAGCAGCTTAGGAGGCAATGAAAAACTGTTTTTT
. TRBJ2-3 TRBV6-4 TRBD1 CASRPGTEHTDTQYF TGTGCCAGCAGACCCGGGACAGAACACACAGATACGCAGTATTTT
. TRBJ1-5 TRBV4-3 TRBD1 CASSQVRGPGRFNQPQHF TGCGCCAGCAGCCAAGTAAGGGGGCCGGGGAGGTTTAATCAGCCCCAGCATTTT
few TRBJ2-5 TRBV18 TRBD2 CASSPTTSGRETQYF TGTGCCAGCTCACCAACGACTAGCGGGAGGGAGACCCAGTACTTC
. TRBJ2-3 TRBV10-2 . CASSESILGLGKDTQYF TGCGCCAGCAGTGAGTCGATTTTGGGACTTGGTAAGGATACGCAGTATTTT
. TRBJ1-1 TRBV6-5 TRBD1 CASREDRENTEAFF TGTGCCAGCAGGGAGGACAGGGAGAACACTGAAGCTTTCTTT
. TRBJ2-7 TRBV3-1/TRBV3-2 TRBD1 CASSQPGGYEQYF TGTGCCAGCAGCCAACCAGGGGGCTACGAGCAGTACTTC
. TRBJ2-3 TRBV4-2 TRBD2 CASSQGGLAAFTDTQYF TGTGCCAGCAGCCAAGGAGGCCTAGCGGCCTTCACAGATACGCAGTATTTT
. TRBJ2-2 TRBV12-5 . CASGWSGFQNTGELFF TGTGCTAGTGGTTGGTCCGGGTTTCAGAACACCGGGGAGCTGTTTTTT
. TRBJ1-5 TRBV10-3 . CAIREQFNQPQHF TGTGCCATCAGGGAACAGTTTAATCAGCCCCAGCATTTT
. TRBJ2-4 TRBV10-3 TRBD1 CAISESPNRGENIQYF TGTGCCATCAGTGAGTCACCCAACAGGGGGGAAAACATTCAGTACTTC
. TRBJ1-4 TRBV7-9 . CASSPMGGMGEKLFF TGTGCCAGCAGCCCCATGGGGGGGATGGGGGAAAAACTGTTTTTT
. TRBJ1-1 TRBV13 TRBD1 CASRLQGAASTEAFF TGTGCCAGCAGACTACAGGGGGCTGCGAGCACTGAAGCTTTCTTT
. TRBJ2-4 TRBV10-2 . CASSESKGIAKNIQYF TGCGCCAGCAGTGAGTCGAAGGGGATAGCCAAAAACATTCAGTACTTC
few TRBJ2-7 TRBV6-5 . CASSYSWTGSYEQYF TGTGCCAGCAGTTACTCGTGGACGGGATCCTACGAGCAGTACTTC
. TRBJ1-2 TRBV7-2 . CASSLGQASYYGYTF TGTGCCAGCAGCTTAGGCCAGGCTTCGTACTATGGCTACACCTTC